These 4 T cell receptor beta chains originate from one sample sequenced in a study of T-cell reconstitution after alpha-beta-depleted transplantation in children (dated by TCRdb to 2015 to 2016). The label giving this sample's treatment or condition can be read as: allogeneic hematopoietic cell transplantation with graft depleted of TCRalphabeta T cells and CD19 B cells. Library construction relied on PCR. Sequencing was performed on an Illumina HiSeq 2500. To normalize quantification of the TCRbeta repertoire, the TCR libraries were built with molecular barcoding that relied on unique molecular identifiers. TCRdb redid the processing of the public reads, applying fastp at Q25 and MiXCR, and retained in-frame beta chains. Each CDR3 protein appears once, grouped with its most common genes and DNA. The sample yields about 870,000 distinct CDR3 sequences; roughly 15% were counted once. Around 5.3% of the sample is held by the ten biggest clonotypes.

The sequencing used PBMCs, mostly from graft donor cells, collected 360 days after TCRalphabeta/CD19-depleted stem cell transplant. Source of these receptors: a male patient younger than 18 who had a stem cell transplant for acute lymphoblastic leukemia, so the T cells may come from the graft donor.

This clonotype was counted a few times. This rearrangement joins TRBV6-5 to TRBJ2-1; D not certain. The germline V gene encodes CDR1 MNHEY and CDR2 SVGAGI. The CDR3 extends over 12 amino acids. Trimming cost V 0 bases and J 10 bases, with 7 bases left between them. CDR3 sequence reads: CASSYSSAEQFF. The CDR3, as DNA: TGTGCCAGCAGTTACTCGTCCGCCGAGCAGTTCTTC.

There are a few counts of this clonotype. The V call is TRBV10-3, the J call TRBJ2-1; 8 bases map to TRBD2. CDR1 is ENHRY, CDR2 SYGVKD, per germline. The CDR3 runs to 14 residues. With V trimmed by 10 bases and J by 3 bases, 8 bases remained unmatched. CDR3 protein: CATHGLAGYNEQFF. DNA for the CDR3: TGTGCCACCCATGGGCTAGCGGGCTACAATGAGCAGTTCTTC.

This sequence joins TRBV12-3 or TRBV12-4 and TRBJ2-7; D unresolved. Trimming removed 6 bases at V and 3 bases at J, with 15 bases between. The CDR3 covers 14 residues. CDR3 in amino acids: CASRTRASLYEQYF. The CDR3 DNA sequence: TGTGCCAGCAGGACCCGGGCCTCCCTCTACGAGCAGTACTTC.

The sample holds a few counts of this clonotype. This chain links TRBV18 with TRBJ1-6; 9 bases map to TRBD1. V was clipped by 1 base and J by 9 bases; unmatched bases: 7. The CDR3 consists of 16 residues. Germline CDR1 reads KGHSH; CDR2 reads LQKENI. The CDR3 DNA is TGTGCCAGCTCACCACGTCTGGACAGGGGAGGTTCACCCCTCCACTTT. Its translation is CASSPRLDRGGSPLHF.